This TCR beta chain is from a study of CD8 T cells in Susac syndrome. The study, taken as a whole, reports: The study conceded that relatively few individuals underwent its TCR sequencing and HLA analysis.

The CDR3 sequence is 14 residues long. Germline lookup yields CDR1 MNHEY and CDR2 SMNVEV (reference sequence). V shed 2 bases and J 8 bases; nucleotides not matched to a gene: 5. The RNA input was roughly 0.45 to 1 ug, and it was reverse transcribed with random hexamers. An immunoSEQ multiplex PCR amplified TCR beta CDR3 over 54 Vbeta and 13 Jbeta. One entry per CDR3 protein results from TCRdb running MiXCR on the immunoSEQ multiplex PCR reads. The sample includes around 280,000 distinct CDR3 sequences, approximately 84% of them seen just once. Sequencing of TCR beta was performed on blood CD8+ and CD4+ T cells. Relapsing-remitting disease, either stable or active, was present in the treatment-naive patients who were the multiple sclerosis controls. As for this clonotype: Its antigen is unidentified.

The sample comprised CD8+ T cells from PBMCs. The sequence derives from a human donor with multiple sclerosis. This sequence joins TRBV27 and TRBJ1-2; TRBD1 aligns across 10 bases. The CDR3 DNA sequence: TGTGCCAGCAGTTTACGACAGGGGGCTCGAGGCTACACCTTC. This codes for CASSLRQGARGYTF.